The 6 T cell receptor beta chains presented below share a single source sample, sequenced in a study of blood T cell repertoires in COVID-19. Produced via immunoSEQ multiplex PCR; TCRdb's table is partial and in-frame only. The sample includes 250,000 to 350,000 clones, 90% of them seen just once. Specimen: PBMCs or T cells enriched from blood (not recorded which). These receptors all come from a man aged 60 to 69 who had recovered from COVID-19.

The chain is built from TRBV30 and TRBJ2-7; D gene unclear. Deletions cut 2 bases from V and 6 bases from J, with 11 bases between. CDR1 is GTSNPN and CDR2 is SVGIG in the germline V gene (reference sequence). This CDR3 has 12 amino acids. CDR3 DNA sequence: TGTGCCTGGAGTACCCGACTCGGCGAGCAGTACTTC. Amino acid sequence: CAWSTRLGEQYF.

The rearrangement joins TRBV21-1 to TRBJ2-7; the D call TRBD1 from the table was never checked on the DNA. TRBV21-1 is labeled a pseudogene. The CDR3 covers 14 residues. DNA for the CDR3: TGTGCCAGCAGCAATCAACAGGGGGCGGACGAGCAGTACTTC. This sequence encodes CASSNQQGADEQYF.

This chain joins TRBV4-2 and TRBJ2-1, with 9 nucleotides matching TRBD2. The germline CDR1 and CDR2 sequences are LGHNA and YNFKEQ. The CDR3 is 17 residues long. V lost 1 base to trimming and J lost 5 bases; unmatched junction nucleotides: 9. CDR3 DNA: TGTGCCAGCAGCCAAGTATCCGGCGGGGGGGGAAACAATGAGCAGTTCTTC. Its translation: CASSQVSGGGGNNEQFF.

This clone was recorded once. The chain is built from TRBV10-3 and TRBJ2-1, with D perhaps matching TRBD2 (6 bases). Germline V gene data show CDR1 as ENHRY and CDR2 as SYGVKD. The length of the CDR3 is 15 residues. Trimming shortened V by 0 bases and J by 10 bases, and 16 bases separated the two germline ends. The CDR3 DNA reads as TGTGCCATCAGTGAGTCGAGAGGTGGAGGGGTAGAGCAGTTCTTC. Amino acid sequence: CAISESRGGGVEQFF.

The CDR3 DNA is TGCGCCAGCAGACAGAACTCTGGAAACACCATATATTTT. Translating gives CASRQNSGNTIYF. The V call is TRBV10-2, the J call TRBJ1-3; D uncertain. CDR3 length equals 13 residues. Germline CDR1 WSHSY, CDR2 SAAADI. V lost 6 bases and J 0 bases, leaving 6 bases between the germline ends.

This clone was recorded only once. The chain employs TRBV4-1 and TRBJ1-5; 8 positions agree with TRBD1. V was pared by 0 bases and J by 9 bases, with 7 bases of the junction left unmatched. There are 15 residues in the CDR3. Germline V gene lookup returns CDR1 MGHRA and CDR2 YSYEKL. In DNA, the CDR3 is TGCGCCAGCAGCCAAGATGGACAGGGACTTACGCCCCAGCATTTT. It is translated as CASSQDGQGLTPQHF.